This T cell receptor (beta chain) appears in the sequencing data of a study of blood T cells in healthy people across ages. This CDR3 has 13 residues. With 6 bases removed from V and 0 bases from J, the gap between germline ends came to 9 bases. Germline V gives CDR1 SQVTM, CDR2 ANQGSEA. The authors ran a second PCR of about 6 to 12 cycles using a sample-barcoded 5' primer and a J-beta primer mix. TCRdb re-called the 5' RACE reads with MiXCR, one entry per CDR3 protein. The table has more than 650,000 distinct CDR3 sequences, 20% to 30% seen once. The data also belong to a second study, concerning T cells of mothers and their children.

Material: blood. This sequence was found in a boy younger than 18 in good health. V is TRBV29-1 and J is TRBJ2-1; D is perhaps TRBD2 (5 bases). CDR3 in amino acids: CSVGLSSYNEQFF. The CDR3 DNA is TGCAGCGTAGGACTGAGCTCCTACAATGAGCAGTTCTTC.